These T cell receptor beta chains were read from a single sample in a study of identifying expanded T cells in peripheral blood. Produced via immunoSEQ multiplex PCR; TCRdb's table is partial and in-frame only. The profile shows about 83,000 clones, approximately 91% of them singletons. Sequenced input: blood. The receptor set was obtained from a person aged 18 to 75 in good health. Both conserved end residues are part of each CDR3. D genes are given only for firm matches. Clone sizes are given selectively: once, few, many, or a class where the clone is expanded.

abundance	d_gene	v_gene	j_gene	CDR3nt	CDR3aa
-	-	TRBV7-2	TRBJ1-2	TGTGCCAGCAGCTTAGGCTACTATGGCTACACCTTC	CASSLGYYGYTF
-	-	TRBV5-1	TRBJ2-5	TGCGCCAGCAGCCTAAGGGGTACGGGAGAGACCCAGTACTTC	CASSLRGTGETQYF
few	TRBD1	TRBV6-5	TRBJ1-6	TGTGCCAGCAGCCCCGGGACAGTCACTTATTCACCCCTCCACTTT	CASSPGTVTYSPLHF
-	-	TRBV7-6	TRBJ2-7	TGTGCCAGCAGCTTAGGCTCAACGGGGACCTACGAGCAGTACTTC	CASSLGSTGTYEQYF
-	TRBD2	TRBV29-1	TRBJ2-1	TGCAGCGGGGGTGCTAGCGGGACATCCTACAATGAGCAGTTCTTC	CSGGASGTSYNEQFF
-	TRBD2	TRBV9	TRBJ2-1	TGTGCCAGCAGCCCCCGGACTAGCGGGGGGGTTTCCTACAATGAGCAGTTCTTC	CASSPRTSGGVSYNEQFF
-	-	TRBV6-9	TRBJ1-3	TGTGCCAGCAGTTCTGGGGCGCGGGGAAACACCATATATTTT	CASSSGARGNTIYF
once	-	TRBV7-2	TRBJ1-3	TGTGCCAGCAGCTTAGAGGCGGCGGGGGGTTCCTCTGGAAACACCATATATTTT	CASSLEAAGGSSGNTIYF
-	-	TRBV15	TRBJ2-2	TGTGCCACCAGCCCCCGGCAGTTGTCCCCCGGGGAGCTGTTTTTT	CATSPRQLSPGELFF
-	-	TRBV19	TRBJ2-4	TGTGCCAGTAGTATGAAAGTACAGCGAAATCAGAAAAACATTCAGTACTTC	CASSMKVQRNQKNIQYF
-	TRBD2	TRBV15	TRBJ2-5	TGTGCCACCCTCCCAGCGGGGCAAGAAGAGACCCAGTACTTC	CATLPAGQEETQYF